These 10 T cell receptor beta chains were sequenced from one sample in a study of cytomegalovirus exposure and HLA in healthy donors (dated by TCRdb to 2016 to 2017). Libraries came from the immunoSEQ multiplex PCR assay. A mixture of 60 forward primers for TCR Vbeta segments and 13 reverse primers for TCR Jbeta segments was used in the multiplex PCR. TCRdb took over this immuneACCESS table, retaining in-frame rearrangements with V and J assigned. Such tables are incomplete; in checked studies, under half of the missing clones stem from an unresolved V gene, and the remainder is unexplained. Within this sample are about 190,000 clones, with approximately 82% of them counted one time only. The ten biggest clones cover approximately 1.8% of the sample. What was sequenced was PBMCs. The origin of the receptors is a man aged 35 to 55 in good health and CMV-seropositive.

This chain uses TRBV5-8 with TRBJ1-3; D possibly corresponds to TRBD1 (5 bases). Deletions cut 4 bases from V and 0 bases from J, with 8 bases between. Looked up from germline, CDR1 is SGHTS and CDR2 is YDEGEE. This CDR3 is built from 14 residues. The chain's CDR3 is CASSRDFSGNTIYF. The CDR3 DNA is TGTGCCAGCAGCCGGGACTTCTCTGGAAACACCATATATTTT.

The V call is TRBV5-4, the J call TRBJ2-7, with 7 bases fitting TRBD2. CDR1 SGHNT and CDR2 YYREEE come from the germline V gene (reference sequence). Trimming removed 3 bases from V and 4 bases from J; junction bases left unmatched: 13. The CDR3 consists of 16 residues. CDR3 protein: CASSSRGASGSYEQYF. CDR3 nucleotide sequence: TGTGCCAGCAGCTCCCGAGGGGCTAGCGGATCATACGAGCAGTACTTC.

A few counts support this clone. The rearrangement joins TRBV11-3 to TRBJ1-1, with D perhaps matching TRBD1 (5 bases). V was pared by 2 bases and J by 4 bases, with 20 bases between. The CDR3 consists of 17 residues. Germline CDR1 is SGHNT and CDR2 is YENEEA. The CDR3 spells CASSLTGGGKLGTEAFF. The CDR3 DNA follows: TGTGCCAGCAGCTTAACCGGCGGGGGGAAGTTGGGCACTGAAGCTTTCTTT.

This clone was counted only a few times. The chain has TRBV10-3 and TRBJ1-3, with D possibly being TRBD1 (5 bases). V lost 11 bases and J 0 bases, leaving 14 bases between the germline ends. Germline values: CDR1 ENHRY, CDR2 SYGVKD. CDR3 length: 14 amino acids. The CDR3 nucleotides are TGTGCCGCCACAGGTCAGCTCTCTGGAAACACCATATATTTT. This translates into CAATGQLSGNTIYF.

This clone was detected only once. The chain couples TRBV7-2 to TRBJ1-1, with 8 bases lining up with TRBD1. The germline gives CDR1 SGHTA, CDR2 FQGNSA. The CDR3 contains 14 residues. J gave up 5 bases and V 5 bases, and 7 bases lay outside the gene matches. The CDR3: CASSRPGGPTEAFF. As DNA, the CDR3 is TGTGCCAGCAGCCGCCCAGGGGGCCCTACTGAAGCTTTCTTT. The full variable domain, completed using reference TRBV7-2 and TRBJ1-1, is GAGVSQSPSNKVTEKGKDVELRCDPISGHTALYWYRQSLGQGLEFLIYFQGNSAPDKSGLPSDRFSAERTGGSVSTLTIQRTQQEDSAVYLCASSRPGGPTEAFFGQGTRLTVV.

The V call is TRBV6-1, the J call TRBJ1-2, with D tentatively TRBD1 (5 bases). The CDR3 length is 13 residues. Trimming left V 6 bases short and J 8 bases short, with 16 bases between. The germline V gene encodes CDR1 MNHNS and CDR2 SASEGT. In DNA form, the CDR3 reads TGTGCCAGCAGATCCGGGGACTTGGGAGGCTACACCTTC. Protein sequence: CASRSGDLGGYTF.

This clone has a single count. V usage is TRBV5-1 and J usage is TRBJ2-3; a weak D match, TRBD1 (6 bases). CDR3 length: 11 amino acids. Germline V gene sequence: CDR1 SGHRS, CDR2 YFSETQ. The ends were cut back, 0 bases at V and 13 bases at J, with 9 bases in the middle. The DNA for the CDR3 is TGCGCCAGCAGCTTGGAGGGGGTGGAGTATTTT. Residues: CASSLEGVEYF. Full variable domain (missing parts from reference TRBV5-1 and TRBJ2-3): KAGVTQTPRYLIKTRGQQVTLSCSPISGHRSVSWYQQTPGQGLQFLFEYFSETQRNKGNFPGRFSGRQFSNSRSEMNVSTLELGDSALYLCASSLEGVEYFGPGTRLTVL.

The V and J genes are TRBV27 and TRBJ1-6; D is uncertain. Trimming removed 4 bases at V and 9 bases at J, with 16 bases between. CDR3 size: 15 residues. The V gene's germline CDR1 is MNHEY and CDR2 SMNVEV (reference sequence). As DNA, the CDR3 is TGTGCCAGCAGTTCTAGGCCCCTGGAGTTTTCACCCCTCCACTTT. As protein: CASSSRPLEFSPLHF.

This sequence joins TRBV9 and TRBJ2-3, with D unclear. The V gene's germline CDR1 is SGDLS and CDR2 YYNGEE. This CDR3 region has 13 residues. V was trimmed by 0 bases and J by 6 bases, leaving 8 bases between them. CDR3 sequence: CASSVEAWDTQYF. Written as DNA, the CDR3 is TGTGCCAGCAGCGTAGAAGCCTGGGATACGCAGTATTTT.

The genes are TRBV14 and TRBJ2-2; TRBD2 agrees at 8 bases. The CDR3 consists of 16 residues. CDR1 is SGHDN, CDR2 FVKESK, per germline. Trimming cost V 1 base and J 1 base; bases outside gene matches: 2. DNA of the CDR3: TGTGCCAGCAGCCAAGGGAGCGGGAGGAACACCGGGGAGCTGTTTTTT. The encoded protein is CASSQGSGRNTGELFF.